This T cell receptor (beta chain) is drawn from a study of identical twins. After template switching added a universal primer site, the resulting cDNA carried unique molecular identifiers. TCRdb passed the 5' RACE reads through MiXCR, listing each CDR3 protein once. The sample contains hundreds of thousands of distinct CDR3 sequences, 5.5% to 6.5% of which appear only once. The germline CDR1 and CDR2 sequences are LNHDA and SQIVND (reference sequence). The V and J ends lost 6 bases and 4 bases, in that order; junction bases with no gene match: 4. The CDR3 covers 14 residues. Healthy Caucasians supplied all donations. A few counts support this clonotype. Its antigen is not known. Study observations and caveats: Within cord blood, abundant beta clonotypes carried fewer insertions, but memory repertoires showed no such trend. Its conclusions, products of cross-sectional statistical analysis, did not come from following the same donors.

This TCR was sampled from a man younger than 35 in good health. The material sequenced was naive T cells sorted from blood. The chain uses TRBV19 and TRBJ2-1; 9 bases are a match to TRBD2. The CDR3 sequence is CASRAGGAYNEQFF. CDR3 DNA: TGTGCCAGTAGAGCGGGAGGCGCTTACAATGAGCAGTTCTTC.